This is a list of T cell receptor beta chains from one sample in a study of spatial heterogeneity in lung cancer. TCRdb reanalysed the 5' RACE reads using MiXCR and keeps one entry per CDR3 protein. The sample shows tens of thousands of distinct CDR3 sequences, 4.6% of them seen only once. The sample in question was PBMCs, obtained at surgery. The receptors come from a male donor with early-stage non-small cell lung cancer. The CDR3 runs from the conserved cysteine through the conserved F or W. The listing skips clone size in some rows; elsewhere it reads once, few, many or a size class.

v_call	cdr3_length	clone_size	j_call	cdr3_aa
TRBV20-1	13	many	TRBJ2-5	CSAPPRFQETQYF
TRBV6-6	14	-	TRBJ2-2	CASRPGTARGELFF
TRBV28	14	many	TRBJ1-2	CASSFRQGRGDYTF
TRBV19	13	many	TRBJ2-3	CASTNDRGGTQYF
TRBV7-9	14	many	TRBJ2-7	CASSLGQGSNEQYF
TRBV24-1	16	many	TRBJ2-5	CATSDSREGNQETQYF
TRBV20-1	16	many	TRBJ2-2	CSARAGQGARTGELFF
TRBV7-9	16	many	TRBJ2-1	CASSLGNGAANNEQFF
TRBV11-2	14	many	TRBJ1-4	CASSLVLAGEKLFF
TRBV5-1	13	-	TRBJ1-1	CASSGQVNTEAFF
TRBV5-5	14	many	TRBJ2-7	CASTPRAPSYEQYF
TRBV19	15	few	TRBJ2-1	CASSFLLAEYNEQFF
TRBV4-2	13	many	TRBJ2-7	CASSQDRGREQYF
TRBV7-9	13	many	TRBJ1-1	CASSLAGNTEAFF
TRBV7-2	13	medium-sized	TRBJ1-5	CASSLQGDQPQHF
TRBV7-9	14	many	TRBJ1-1	CASSLGQENTEAFF
TRBV4-2	12	medium-sized	TRBJ1-5	CASSQPGQPQHF
TRBV6-1	13	few	TRBJ1-5	CASSLGAGQPQHF
TRBV11-2	16	-	TRBJ2-5	CASSPWSGVYQETQYF
TRBV5-1	17	medium-sized	TRBJ2-1	CASSLSPLAGSSNEQFF
TRBV28	13	medium-sized	TRBJ2-2	CASKYLAAGELFF
TRBV7-9	16	many	TRBJ2-1	CASSLASSGRTNEQFF
TRBV24-1	12	many	TRBJ2-3	CATRSPTDTQYF
TRBV7-2	16	many	TRBJ1-1	CASSLVPSILNTEAFF
TRBV24-1	14	many	TRBJ2-7	CATSDGTSTYEQYF
TRBV5-4	14	many	TRBJ2-5	CASSLQGFTETQYF
TRBV7-9	16	many	TRBJ2-1	CASSLAGTHGGNEQFF
TRBV20-1	15	many	TRBJ2-2	CSARAPGERTGELFF
TRBV20-1	15	many	TRBJ2-3	CSASKGGPDTDTQYF
TRBV12-3/TRBV12-4	13	many	TRBJ2-1	CASSSDQGWEQFF
TRBV6-6	15	many	TRBJ1-6	CASSDHLGSRSPLHF
TRBV9	19	-	TRBJ2-3	CASSTRVRGAGTHTDTQYF
TRBV11-2	12	few	TRBJ2-1	CASSGGPNEQFF
TRBV27	15	-	TRBJ2-7	CASSQTGRSSYEQYF
TRBV6-2/TRBV6-3	15	few	TRBJ2-7	CASSHQRDRYSEQYF
TRBV20-1	16	-	TRBJ1-6	CSARESPAGGGSPLHF